The rows below give T cell receptor beta chains drawn from one sample of a study of metastatic and nonmetastatic thyroid tumors. Through MiXCR, TCRdb re-clonotyped the PCR reads. Among some 40,000 clones listed, 20% to 25% were seen once. The sequencing input was tumor tissue. These receptors all stem from a female donor with papillary thyroid cancer or a benign thyroid nodule (not recorded which). Some clones in this sample may be carry-over from other donors' samples. Each CDR3 is given with its conserved first and last residue.

j_call,v_call,cdr3_aa
TRBJ2-3,TRBV7-2,CAGSGGLTDTQYF
TRBJ2-3,TRBV6-1,CASTLADTQYF
TRBJ1-2,TRBV7-9,CASSPGQGANYGYTF
TRBJ1-5,TRBV20-1,CSARRGAKGQPQHF
TRBJ2-7,TRBV12-3/TRBV12-4,CASSTELALLSYEQYF
TRBJ2-7,TRBV6-1,CASSGQTSGIREQYF
TRBJ2-3,TRBV6-1,CASSGAATTSTDTQYF
TRBJ2-7,TRBV6-2/TRBV6-3,CASTPGAAASYEQYF
TRBJ1-5,TRBV6-4,CASSDSCPTVGPMNSNQPQHF
TRBJ2-4,TRBV15,CATSTGTSGNIQYF
TRBJ1-5,TRBV20-1,CSAKTGGNQPQHF
TRBJ2-7,TRBV12-3/TRBV12-4,CASSQGWLCDEQYF
TRBJ1-5,TRBV6-1,CASSEVGTGFLYQPQHF
TRBJ1-5,TRBV20-1,CSAAPTRGLGNQPQHF
TRBJ2-7,TRBV20-1,CSARGAGGTTKREVTYEQYF
TRBJ2-7,TRBV20-1,CSARAGTLHEQYF
TRBJ2-5,TRBV10-3,CAISGPPGNPRSLETQYF
TRBJ2-2,TRBV7-3,CASSKPGLAGPTGELFF
TRBJ2-7,TRBV20-1,CSARDDETSAPASYEQYF
TRBJ2-1,TRBV6-5,CASSYGHEQFF
TRBJ1-5,TRBV19,CASREGLAPQHF
TRBJ2-1,TRBV2,CASSALAGGGNEQFF
TRBJ1-5,TRBV30,CAWSTGTGTQPQHF
TRBJ2-2,TRBV20-1,CSADPSGSSAGELFF
TRBJ1-5,TRBV11-2,CASSLGTGQPQHF
TRBJ2-1,TRBV28,CASSRAGTSSSEQFF
TRBJ2-7,TRBV12-3/TRBV12-4,CASSLAPGGSEQYF
TRBJ1-1,TRBV6-2/TRBV6-3,CASSLFTEAFF
TRBJ2-7,TRBV10-3,CAISLGQAYEQYF
TRBJ2-7,TRBV2,CASSDGPLEEQYF
TRBJ1-2,TRBV7-2,CASSRQGASGYTF
TRBJ2-7,TRBV18,CASSPRQGVYEQYF